The clone carrying this TCR beta chain turned up a few times. Its antigen is undetermined. The data were obtained in a study of T-cell memory formation after mild COVID-19. About the study: Largely, the TCR clusters proved donor specific. Findings and caveats of the study: CD4/CD8 balance held among clones contracting day 15 to 85, and later expanders leaned CD4+.

Germline CDR1 is SQVTM and CDR2 is ANQGSEA. There are 13 residues in the CDR3. With 3 bases removed from V and 5 bases from J, the gap between germline ends came to 13 bases. The TCR alpha and TCR beta cDNA libraries, bearing sample barcodes and UMIs, were generated by 5'RACE using constant-segment primers. Via MiXCR, TCRdb re-called the 5' RACE reads, giving one row per CDR3 protein. Altogether roughly 560,000 distinct CDR3 sequences are present, roughly 22% being singletons, with the ten largest covering around 13%. Sequencing was done on a sample of PBMCs or a T cell subset sorted from them (not recorded which). V is TRBV29-1 and J is TRBJ1-1; D gene ambiguous. The sequence was collected from an adult woman who had mild COVID-19 (a few samples of this study predate the infection). Cell type and time point are not known. The CDR3 reads CSVEGQAGTEAFF. The CDR3 DNA sequence: TGCAGCGTTGAGGGTCAGGCTGGAACTGAAGCTTTCTTT. Full variable domain (outside the CDR3, taken from reference TRBV29-1 and TRBJ1-1): SAVISQKPSRDICQRGTSLTIQCQVDSQVTMMFWYRQQPGQSLTLIATANQGSEATYESGFVIDKFPISRPNLTFSTLTVSNMSPEDSSIYLCSVEGQAGTEAFFGQGTRLTVV.